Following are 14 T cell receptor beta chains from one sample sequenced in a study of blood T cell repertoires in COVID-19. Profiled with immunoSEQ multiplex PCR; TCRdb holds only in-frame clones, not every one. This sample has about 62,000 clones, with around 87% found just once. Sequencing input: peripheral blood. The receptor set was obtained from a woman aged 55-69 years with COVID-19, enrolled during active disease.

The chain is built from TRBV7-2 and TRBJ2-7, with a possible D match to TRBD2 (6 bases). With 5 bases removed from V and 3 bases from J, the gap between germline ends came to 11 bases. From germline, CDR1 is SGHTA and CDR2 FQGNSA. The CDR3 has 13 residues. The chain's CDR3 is CASSNRERYEQYF. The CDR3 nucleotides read TGTGCCAGCAGCAATCGGGAGCGCTACGAGCAGTACTTC.

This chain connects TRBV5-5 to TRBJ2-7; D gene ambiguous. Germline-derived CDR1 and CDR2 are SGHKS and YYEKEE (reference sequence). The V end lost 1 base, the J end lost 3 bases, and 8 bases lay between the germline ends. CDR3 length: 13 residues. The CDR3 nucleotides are TGTGCCAGCAGCTTGACAATTATCTACGAGCAGTACTTC. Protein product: CASSLTIIYEQYF.

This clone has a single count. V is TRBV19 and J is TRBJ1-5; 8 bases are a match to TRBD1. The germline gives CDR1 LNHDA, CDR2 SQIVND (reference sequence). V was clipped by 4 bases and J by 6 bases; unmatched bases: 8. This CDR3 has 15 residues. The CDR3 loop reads CASSTAGGAGQPQHF. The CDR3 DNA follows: TGTGCCAGTAGTACGGCAGGGGGCGCGGGTCAGCCCCAGCATTTT. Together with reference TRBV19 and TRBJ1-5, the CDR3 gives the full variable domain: DGGITQSPKYLFRKEGQNVTLSCEQNLNHDAMYWYRQDPGQGLRLIYYSQIVNDFQKGDIAEGYSVSREKKESFPLTVTSAQKNPTAFYLCASSTAGGAGQPQHFGDGTRLSIL.

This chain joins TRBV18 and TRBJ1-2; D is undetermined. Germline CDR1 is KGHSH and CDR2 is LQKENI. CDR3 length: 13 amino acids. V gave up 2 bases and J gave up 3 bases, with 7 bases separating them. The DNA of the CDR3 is TGTGCCAGCTCACCATCCGGGGACTATGGCTACACCTTC. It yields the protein CASSPSGDYGYTF. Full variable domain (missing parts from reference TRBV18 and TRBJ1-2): NAGVMQNPRHLVRRRGQEARLRCSPMKGHSHVYWYRQLPEEGLKFMVYLQKENIIDESGMPKERFSAEFPKEGPSILRIQQVVRGDSAAYFCASSPSGDYGYTFGSGTRLTVV.

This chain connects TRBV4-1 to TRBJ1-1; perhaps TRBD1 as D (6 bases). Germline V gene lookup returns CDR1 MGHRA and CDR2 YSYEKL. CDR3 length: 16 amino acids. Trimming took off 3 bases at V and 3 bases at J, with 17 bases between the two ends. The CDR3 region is CASSQGQGISYTEAFF. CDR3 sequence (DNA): TGCGCCAGCAGCCAGGGCCAGGGGATTTCCTACACTGAAGCTTTCTTT.

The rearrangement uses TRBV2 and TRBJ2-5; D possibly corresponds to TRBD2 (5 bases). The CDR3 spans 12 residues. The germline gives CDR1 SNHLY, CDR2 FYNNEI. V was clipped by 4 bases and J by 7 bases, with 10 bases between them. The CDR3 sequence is CASSVQGGTQYF. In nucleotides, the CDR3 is TGTGCCAGCAGTGTCCAAGGAGGGACCCAGTACTTC.

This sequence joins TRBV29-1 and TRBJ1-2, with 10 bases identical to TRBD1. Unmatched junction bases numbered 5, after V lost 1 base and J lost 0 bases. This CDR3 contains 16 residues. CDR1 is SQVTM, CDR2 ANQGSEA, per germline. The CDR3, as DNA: TGCAGCGTTGAAGGCCGACAGGGGGCCACTAACTATGGCTACACCTTC. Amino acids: CSVEGRQGATNYGYTF.

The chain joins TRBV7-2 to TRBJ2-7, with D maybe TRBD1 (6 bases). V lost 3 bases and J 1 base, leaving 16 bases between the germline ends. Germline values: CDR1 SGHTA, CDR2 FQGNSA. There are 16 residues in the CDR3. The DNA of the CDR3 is TGTGCCAGCAGCTTTCCAGGGGCGATAAAGTCCTACGAGCAGTACTTC. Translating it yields CASSFPGAIKSYEQYF.

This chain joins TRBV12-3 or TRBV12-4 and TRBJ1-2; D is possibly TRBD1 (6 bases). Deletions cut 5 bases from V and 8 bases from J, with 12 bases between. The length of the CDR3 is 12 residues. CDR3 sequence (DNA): TGTGCCAGCAGTAACAGGGTGGACGGCTACACCTTC. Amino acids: CASSNRVDGYTF.

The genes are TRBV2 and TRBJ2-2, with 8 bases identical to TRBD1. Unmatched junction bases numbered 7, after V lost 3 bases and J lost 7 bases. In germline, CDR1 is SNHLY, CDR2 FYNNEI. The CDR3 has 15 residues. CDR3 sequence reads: CASSDRRQGFGELFF. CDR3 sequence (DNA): TGTGCCAGCAGTGACAGGAGACAGGGGTTCGGGGAGCTGTTTTTT.

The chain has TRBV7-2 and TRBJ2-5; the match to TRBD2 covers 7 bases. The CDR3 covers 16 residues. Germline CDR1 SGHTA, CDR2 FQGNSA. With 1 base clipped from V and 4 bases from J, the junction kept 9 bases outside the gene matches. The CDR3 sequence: CASSLVRASGRETQYF. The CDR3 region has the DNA TGTGCCAGCAGCTTAGTGAGGGCTAGCGGTCGAGAGACCCAGTACTTC.

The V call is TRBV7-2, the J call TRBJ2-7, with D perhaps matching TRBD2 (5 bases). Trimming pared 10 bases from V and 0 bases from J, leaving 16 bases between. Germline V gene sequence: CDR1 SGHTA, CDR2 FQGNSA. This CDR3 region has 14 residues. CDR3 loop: CATSISGSSYEQYF. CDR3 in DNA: TGTGCCACCTCTATTTCGGGGAGCTCCTACGAGCAGTACTTC.

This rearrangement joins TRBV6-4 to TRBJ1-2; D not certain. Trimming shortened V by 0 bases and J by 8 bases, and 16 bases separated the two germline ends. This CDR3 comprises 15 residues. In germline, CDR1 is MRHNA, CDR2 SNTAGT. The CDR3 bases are TGTGCCAGCAGTGACTCGAGTTGGGCACCTGAGGGCTACACCTTC. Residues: CASSDSSWAPEGYTF.

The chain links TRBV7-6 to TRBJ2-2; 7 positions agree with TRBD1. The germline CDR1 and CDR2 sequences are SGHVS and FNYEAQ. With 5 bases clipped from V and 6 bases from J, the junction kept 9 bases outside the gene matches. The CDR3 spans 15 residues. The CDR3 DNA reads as TGTGCCAGCAGCAAATCAGGGGGAAGGGCCGGGGAGCTGTTTTTT. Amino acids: CASSKSGGRAGELFF.